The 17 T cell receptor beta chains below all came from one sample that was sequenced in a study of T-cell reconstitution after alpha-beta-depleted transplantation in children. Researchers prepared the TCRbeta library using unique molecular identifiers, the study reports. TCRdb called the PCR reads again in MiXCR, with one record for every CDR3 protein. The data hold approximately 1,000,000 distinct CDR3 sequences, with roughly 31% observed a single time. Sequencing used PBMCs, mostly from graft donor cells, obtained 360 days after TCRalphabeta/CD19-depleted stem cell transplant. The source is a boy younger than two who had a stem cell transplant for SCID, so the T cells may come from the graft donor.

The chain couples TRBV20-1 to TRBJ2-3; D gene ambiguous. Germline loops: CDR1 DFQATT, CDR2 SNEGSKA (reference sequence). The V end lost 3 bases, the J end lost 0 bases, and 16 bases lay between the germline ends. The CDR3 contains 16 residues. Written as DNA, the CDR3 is TGCAGTGCTAGCGCCGGGTGGCCCTCTAGCACAGATACGCAGTATTTT. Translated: CSASAGWPSSTDTQYF.

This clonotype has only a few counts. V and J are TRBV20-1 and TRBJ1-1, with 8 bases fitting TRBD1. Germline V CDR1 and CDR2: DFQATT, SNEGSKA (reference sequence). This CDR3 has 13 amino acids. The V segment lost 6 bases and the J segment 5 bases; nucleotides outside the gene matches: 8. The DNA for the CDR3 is TGCAGTGCCGAGACAGGGGAGAGAACTGAAGCTTTCTTT. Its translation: CSAETGERTEAFF.

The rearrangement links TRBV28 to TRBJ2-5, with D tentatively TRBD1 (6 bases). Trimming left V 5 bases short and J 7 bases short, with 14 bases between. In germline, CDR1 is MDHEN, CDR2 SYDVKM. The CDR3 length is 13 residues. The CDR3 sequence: CASSQQGVGTQYF. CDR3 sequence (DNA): TGTGCCAGCAGTCAACAGGGAGTAGGGACCCAGTACTTC.

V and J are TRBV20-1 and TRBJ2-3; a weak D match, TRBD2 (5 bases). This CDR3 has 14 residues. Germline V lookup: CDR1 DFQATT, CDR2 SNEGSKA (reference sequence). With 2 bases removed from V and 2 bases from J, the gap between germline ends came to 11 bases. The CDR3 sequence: CSARTLANTDTQYF. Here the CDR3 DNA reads TGCAGTGCTAGAACGCTAGCCAACACAGATACGCAGTATTTT.

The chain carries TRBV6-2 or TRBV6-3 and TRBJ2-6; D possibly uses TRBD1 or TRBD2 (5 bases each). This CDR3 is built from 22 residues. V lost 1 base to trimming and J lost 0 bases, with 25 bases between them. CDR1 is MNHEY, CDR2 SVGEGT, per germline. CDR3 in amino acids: CASSYLREGIRGGDSGANVLTF. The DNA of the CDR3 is TGTGCCAGCAGTTACTTGAGAGAGGGGATAAGGGGTGGCGACTCTGGGGCCAACGTCCTGACTTTC.

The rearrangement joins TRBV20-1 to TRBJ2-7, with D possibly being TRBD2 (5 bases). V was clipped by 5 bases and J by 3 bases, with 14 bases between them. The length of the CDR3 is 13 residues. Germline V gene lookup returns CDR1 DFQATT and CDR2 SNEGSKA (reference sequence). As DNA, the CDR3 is TGCAGTGCTGGGAGATGGTACTTCTACGAGCAGTACTTC. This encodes CSAGRWYFYEQYF.

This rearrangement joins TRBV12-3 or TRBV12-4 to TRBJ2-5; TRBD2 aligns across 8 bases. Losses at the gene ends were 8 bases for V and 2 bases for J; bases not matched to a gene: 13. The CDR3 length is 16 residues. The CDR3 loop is CASRGLAGLFQETQYF. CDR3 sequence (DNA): TGTGCCAGCCGGGGGTTAGCGGGGTTGTTTCAAGAGACCCAGTACTTC.

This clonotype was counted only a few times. The CDR3 here is CASGHPGGYTF. As DNA, the CDR3 is TGCGCCAGCGGACATCCGGGAGGCTACACCTTC. V is TRBV4-1 and J is TRBJ1-2; a weak D match, TRBD1 (5 bases). The CDR3 runs 11 residues. V lost 8 bases to trimming and J lost 8 bases, with 12 bases between them. Germline-derived CDR1 and CDR2 are MGHRA and YSYEKL.

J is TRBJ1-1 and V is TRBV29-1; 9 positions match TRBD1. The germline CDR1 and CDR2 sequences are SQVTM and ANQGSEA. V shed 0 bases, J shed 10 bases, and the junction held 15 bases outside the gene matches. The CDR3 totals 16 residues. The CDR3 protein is CSVEDHRDRAFSRAFF. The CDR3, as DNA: TGCAGCGTTGAAGATCATCGGGACAGGGCATTTTCGAGAGCTTTCTTT.

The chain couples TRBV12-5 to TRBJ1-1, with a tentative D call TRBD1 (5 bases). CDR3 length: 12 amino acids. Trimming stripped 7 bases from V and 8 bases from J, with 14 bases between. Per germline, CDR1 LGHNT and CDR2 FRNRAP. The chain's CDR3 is CASARGSREAFF. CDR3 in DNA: TGTGCTAGTGCCCGGGGGTCTCGGGAAGCTTTCTTT.

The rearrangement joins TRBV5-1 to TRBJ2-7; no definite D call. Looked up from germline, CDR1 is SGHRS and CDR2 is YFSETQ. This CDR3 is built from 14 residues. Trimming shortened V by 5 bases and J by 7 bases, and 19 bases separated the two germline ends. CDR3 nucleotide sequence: TGCGCCAGCAGTCACAAGGACCCTAGGATGGAGCAGTACTTC. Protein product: CASSHKDPRMEQYF.

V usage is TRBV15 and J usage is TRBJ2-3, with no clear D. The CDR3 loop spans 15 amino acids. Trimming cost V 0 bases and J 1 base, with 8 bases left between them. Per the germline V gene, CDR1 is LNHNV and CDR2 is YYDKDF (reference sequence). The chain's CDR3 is CATSRDLKGTDTQYF. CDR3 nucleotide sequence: TGTGCCACCAGCAGAGACCTTAAGGGCACAGATACGCAGTATTTT.

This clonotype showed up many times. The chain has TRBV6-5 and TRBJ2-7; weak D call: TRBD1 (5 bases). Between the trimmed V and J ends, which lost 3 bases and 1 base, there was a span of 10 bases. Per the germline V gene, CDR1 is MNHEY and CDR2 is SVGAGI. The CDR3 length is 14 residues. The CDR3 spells CASSYSAGSYEQYF. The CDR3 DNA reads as TGTGCCAGCAGTTATTCCGCAGGGTCCTACGAGCAGTACTTC.

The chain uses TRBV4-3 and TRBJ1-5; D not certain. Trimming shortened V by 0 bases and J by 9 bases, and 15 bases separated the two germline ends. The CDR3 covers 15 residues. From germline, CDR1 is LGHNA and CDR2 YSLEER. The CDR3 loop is CASSQEPLSFWPQHF. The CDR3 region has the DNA TGCGCCAGCAGCCAAGAGCCCCTGTCCTTTTGGCCCCAGCATTTT.

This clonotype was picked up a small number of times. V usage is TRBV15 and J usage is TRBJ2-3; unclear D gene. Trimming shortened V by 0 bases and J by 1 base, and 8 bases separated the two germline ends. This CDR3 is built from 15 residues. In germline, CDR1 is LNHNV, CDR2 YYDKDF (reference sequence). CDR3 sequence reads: CATSRDGRGTDTQYF. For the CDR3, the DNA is TGTGCCACCAGCAGAGATGGAAGGGGCACAGATACGCAGTATTTT.

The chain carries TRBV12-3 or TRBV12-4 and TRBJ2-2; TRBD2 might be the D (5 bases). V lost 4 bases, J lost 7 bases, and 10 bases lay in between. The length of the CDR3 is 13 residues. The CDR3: CASSSPGVGELFF. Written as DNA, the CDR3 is TGTGCCAGCAGTTCCCCCGGGGTCGGGGAGCTGTTTTTT.

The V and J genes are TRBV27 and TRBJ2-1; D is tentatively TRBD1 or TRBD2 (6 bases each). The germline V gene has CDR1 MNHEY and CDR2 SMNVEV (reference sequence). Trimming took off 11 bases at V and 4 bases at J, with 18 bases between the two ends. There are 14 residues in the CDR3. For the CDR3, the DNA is TGTGCCTGCGCGTGGGGGGCCCGATACAATGAGCAGTTCTTC. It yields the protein CACAWGARYNEQFF.